In its sample, the clone carrying this T cell receptor beta chain was seen once. The data originate from a study of control samples from healthy donors and cancer patients. TCRdb's table, derived via immunoSEQ multiplex PCR, lists solely in-frame clones and lacks some. The sample shows some 130,000 clones, 80% to 95% of them seen only once. This receptor was identified in a man aged 18 to 35 in good health. Sequenced: blood.

CDR3 sequence reads: CASKDSRFHGYTF. The CDR3, as DNA: TGTGCCAGCAAAGATAGCCGCTTCCATGGCTACACCTTC. The chain is built from TRBV7-9 and TRBJ1-2; D gene uncertain. Per germline, CDR1 SEHNR and CDR2 FQNEAQ (reference sequence). With 7 bases removed from V and 6 bases from J, the gap between germline ends came to 15 bases. The CDR3 has 13 amino acids.